This T cell receptor (beta chain) comes out of a study of T-cell reconstitution after alpha-beta-depleted transplantation in children. Study outcomes and limitations: By one year post-transplant, T-cell counts and diversity largely arose from T cells that were newly produced.

This clonotype was observed a handful of times. Its antigen is as yet unknown. Per germline, CDR1 MNHEY and CDR2 SVGEGT. Trimming took 5 bases from V and 3 from J, leaving 8 bases between them. The CDR3 is 13 residues long. Library preparation (for TCRbeta) was performed with unique molecular identifiers. TCRdb re-analysed the PCR reads in MiXCR, keeping a single row per CDR3 protein. The sample includes hundreds of thousands of distinct CDR3 sequences, approximately 13% seen only once; the top ten take 2.2%. This receptor was taken from a male patient aged 10-17 years who had a stem cell transplant for acute myeloid leukemia, so the T cells may come from the graft donor. V usage is TRBV6-2 or TRBV6-3 and J usage is TRBJ2-1; the D is unclear. Sequencing was performed on PBMCs, mostly from graft donor cells, taken 360 days after TCRalphabeta/CD19-depleted stem cell transplant. The CDR3 sequence is CASSQQSYNEQFF. CDR3 nucleotide sequence: TGTGCCAGCAGTCAACAGAGCTACAATGAGCAGTTCTTC.